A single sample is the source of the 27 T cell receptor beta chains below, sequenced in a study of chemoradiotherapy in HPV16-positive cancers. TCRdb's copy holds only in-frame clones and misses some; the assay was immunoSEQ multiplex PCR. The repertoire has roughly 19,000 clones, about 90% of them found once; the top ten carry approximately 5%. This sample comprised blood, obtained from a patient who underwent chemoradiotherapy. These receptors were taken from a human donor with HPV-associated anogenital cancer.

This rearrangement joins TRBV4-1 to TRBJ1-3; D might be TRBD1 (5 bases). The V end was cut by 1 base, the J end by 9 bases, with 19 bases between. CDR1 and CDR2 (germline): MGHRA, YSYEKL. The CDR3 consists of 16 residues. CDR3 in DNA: TGCGCCAGCAGCCAAGGAGATGGGACTATCTTATCCACCATATATTTT. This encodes CASSQGDGTILSTIYF.

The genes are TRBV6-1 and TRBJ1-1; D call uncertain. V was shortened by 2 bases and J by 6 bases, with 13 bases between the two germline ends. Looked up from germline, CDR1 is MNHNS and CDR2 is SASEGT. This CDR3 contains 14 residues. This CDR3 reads CASSEWIIGSEAFF. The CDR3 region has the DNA TGTGCCAGCAGTGAATGGATAATCGGATCTGAAGCTTTCTTT.

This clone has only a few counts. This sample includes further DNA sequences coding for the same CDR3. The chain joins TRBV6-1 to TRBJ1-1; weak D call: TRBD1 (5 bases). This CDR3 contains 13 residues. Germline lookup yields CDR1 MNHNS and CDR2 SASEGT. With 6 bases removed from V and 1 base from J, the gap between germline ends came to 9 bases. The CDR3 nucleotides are TGTGCCAGCAGCGAGACAGAGAACACTGAAGCTTTCTTT. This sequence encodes CASSETENTEAFF.

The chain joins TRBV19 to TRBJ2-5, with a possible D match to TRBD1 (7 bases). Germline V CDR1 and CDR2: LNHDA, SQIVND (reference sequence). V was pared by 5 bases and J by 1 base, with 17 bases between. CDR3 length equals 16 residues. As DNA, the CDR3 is TGTGCCAGTAGTTATCAGGGCGGGACAGCCCAAGAGACCCAGTACTTC. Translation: CASSYQGGTAQETQYF.

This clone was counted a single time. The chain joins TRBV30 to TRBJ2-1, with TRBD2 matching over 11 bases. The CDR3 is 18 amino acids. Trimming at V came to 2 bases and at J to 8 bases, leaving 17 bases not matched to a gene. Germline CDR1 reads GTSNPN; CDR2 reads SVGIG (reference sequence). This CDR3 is CAWSNVERLAGLGYEQFF. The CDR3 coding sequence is TGTGCCTGGAGTAACGTTGAGAGACTAGCGGGATTGGGATATGAGCAGTTCTTC.

CDR3 nucleotides: TGTGCCATCAGTGGAGGACACTCCCAAGAGACCCAGTACTTC. Encoded protein: CAISGGHSQETQYF. This chain links TRBV10-3 with TRBJ2-5, with D possibly TRBD1 on 5 matching bases. The CDR3 is 14 residues long. CDR1 ENHRY and CDR2 SYGVKD come from the germline V gene. Trimming stripped 4 bases from V and 1 base from J, with 10 bases between.

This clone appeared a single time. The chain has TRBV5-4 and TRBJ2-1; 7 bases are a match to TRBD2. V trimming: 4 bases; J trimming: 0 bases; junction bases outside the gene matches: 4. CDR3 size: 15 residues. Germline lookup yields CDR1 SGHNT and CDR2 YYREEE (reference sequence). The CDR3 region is CASSPSGSSYNEQFF. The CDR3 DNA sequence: TGTGCCAGCAGCCCTAGCGGTAGCTCCTACAATGAGCAGTTCTTC.

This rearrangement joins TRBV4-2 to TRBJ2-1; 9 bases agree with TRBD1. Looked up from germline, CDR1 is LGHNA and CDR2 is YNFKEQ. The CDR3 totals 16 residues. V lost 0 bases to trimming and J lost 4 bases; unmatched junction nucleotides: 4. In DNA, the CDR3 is TGTGCCAGCAGCCAAGAATATGGACAGGGGTACAATGAGCAGTTCTTC. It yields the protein CASSQEYGQGYNEQFF.

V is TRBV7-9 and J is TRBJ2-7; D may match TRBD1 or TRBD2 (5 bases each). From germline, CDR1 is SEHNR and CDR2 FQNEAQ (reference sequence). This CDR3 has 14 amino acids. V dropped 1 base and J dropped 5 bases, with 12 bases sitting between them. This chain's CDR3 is CASSLVGGTDEQYF. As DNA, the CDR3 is TGTGCCAGCAGCTTAGTTGGGGGTACTGACGAGCAGTACTTC.

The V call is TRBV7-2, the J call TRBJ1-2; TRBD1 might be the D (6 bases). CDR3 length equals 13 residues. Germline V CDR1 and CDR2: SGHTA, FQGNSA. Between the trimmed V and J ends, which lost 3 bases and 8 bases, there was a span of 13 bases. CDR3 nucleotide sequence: TGTGCCAGCAGCTTGGAGTACAGGGCGGGCTACACCTTC. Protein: CASSLEYRAGYTF.

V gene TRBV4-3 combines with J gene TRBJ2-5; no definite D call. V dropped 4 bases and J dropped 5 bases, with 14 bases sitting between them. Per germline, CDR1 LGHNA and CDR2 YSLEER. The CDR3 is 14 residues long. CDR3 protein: CASSPTWTLETQYF. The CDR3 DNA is TGCGCCAGCAGCCCGACCTGGACGTTGGAGACCCAGTACTTC.

CDR3 protein: CAIAPGSGELFF. CDR3 coding DNA: TGTGCCATCGCCCCAGGGTCCGGGGAGCTGTTTTTT. The rearrangement links TRBV10-3 to TRBJ2-2, with D possibly TRBD1 on 5 matching bases. The germline V gene has CDR1 ENHRY and CDR2 SYGVKD. Trimming left V 8 bases short and J 6 bases short, with 10 bases between. This CDR3 has 12 amino acids.

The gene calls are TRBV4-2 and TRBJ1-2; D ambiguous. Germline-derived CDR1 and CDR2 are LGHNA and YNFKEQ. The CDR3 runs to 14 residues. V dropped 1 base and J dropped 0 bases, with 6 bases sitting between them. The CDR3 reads CASSQVRSNYGYTF. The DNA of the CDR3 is TGTGCCAGCAGCCAAGTACGATCTAACTATGGCTACACCTTC.

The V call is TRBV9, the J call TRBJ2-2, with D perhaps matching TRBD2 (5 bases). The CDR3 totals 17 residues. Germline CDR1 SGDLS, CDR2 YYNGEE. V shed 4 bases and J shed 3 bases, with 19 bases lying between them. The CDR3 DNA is TGTGCCAGCAGCCCCTTTTTGACCCTGAGGGACACCGGGGAGCTGTTTTTT. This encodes CASSPFLTLRDTGELFF.

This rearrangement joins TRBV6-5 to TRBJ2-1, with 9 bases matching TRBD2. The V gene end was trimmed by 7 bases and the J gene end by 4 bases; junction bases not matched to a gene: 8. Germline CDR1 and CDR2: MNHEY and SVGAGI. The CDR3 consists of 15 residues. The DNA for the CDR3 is TGTGCCAGCAACCAAAGAGCGGGAGGTTACAATGAGCAGTTCTTC. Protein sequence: CASNQRAGGYNEQFF.

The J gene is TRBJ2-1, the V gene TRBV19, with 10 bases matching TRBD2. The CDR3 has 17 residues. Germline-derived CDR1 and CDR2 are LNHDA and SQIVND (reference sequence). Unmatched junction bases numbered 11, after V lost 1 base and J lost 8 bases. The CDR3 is CASSIGRYSGGRDEQFF. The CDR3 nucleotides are TGTGCCAGTAGTATAGGAAGATATAGCGGGGGGAGAGATGAGCAGTTCTTC.

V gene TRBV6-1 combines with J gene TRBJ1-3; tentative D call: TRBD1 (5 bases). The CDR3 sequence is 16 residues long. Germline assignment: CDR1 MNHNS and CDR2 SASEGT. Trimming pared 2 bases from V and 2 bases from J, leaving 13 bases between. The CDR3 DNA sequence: TGTGCCAGCAGTGAACGGGGCGGTGGGGCTGGAAACACCATATATTTT. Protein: CASSERGGGAGNTIYF.

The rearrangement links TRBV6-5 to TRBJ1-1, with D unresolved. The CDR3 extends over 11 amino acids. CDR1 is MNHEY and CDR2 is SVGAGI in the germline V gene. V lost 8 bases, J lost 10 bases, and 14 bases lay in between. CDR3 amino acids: CASGDAGRAFF. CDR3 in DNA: TGTGCCAGCGGTGATGCGGGTCGAGCTTTCTTT.

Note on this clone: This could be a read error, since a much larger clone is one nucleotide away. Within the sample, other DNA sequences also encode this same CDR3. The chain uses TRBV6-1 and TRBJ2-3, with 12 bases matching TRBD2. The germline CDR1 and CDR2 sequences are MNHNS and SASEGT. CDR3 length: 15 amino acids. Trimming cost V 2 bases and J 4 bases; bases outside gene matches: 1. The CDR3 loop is CASSELAGGPDTQYF. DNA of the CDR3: TGTGCCAGCAGTGAACTAGCGGGAGGGCCAGATACGCAGTATTTT.

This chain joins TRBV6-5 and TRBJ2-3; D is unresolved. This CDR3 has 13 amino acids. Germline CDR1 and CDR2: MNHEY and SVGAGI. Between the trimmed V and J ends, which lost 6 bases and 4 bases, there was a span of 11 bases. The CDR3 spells CASRLPLPDTQYF. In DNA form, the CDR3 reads TGTGCCAGCAGACTGCCCCTTCCAGATACGCAGTATTTT.

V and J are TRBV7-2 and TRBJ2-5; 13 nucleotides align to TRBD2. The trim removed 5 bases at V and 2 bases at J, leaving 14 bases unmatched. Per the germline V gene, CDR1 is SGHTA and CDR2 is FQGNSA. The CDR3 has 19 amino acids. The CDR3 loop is CASSPRRLAGGAVQETQYF. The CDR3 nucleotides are TGTGCCAGCAGCCCAAGACGACTAGCGGGGGGCGCCGTTCAAGAGACCCAGTACTTC.

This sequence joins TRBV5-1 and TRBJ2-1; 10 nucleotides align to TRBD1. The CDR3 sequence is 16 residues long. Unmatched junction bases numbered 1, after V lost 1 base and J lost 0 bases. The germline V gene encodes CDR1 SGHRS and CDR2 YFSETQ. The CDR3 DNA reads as TGCGCCAGCAGCTTGCGGACAGGGGGCTCCTACAATGAGCAGTTCTTC. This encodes CASSLRTGGSYNEQFF.

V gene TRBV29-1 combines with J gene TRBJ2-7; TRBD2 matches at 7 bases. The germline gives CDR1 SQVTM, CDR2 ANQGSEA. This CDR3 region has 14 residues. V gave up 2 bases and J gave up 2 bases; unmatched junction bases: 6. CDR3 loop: CSVERSGAPYEQYF. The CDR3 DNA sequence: TGCAGCGTTGAACGCAGCGGGGCCCCCTACGAGCAGTACTTC.

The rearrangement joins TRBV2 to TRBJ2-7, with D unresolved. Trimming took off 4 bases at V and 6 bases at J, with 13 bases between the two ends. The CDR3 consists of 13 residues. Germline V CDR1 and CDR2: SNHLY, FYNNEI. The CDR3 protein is CASSVLRASEQYF. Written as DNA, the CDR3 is TGTGCCAGCAGTGTCTTACGAGCCTCCGAGCAGTACTTC. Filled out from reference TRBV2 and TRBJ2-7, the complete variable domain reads EPEVTQTPSHQVTQMGQEVILRCVPISNHLYFYWYRQILGQKVEFLVSFYNNEISEKSEIFDDQFSVERPDGSNFTLKIRSTKLEDSAMYFCASSVLRASEQYFGPGTRLTVT.

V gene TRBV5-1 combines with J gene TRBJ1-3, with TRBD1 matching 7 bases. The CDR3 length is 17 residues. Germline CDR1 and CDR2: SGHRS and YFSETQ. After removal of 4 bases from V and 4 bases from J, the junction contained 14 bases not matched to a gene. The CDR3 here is CASSGGDSQGEGNTIYF. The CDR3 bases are TGCGCCAGCAGCGGAGGGGACAGTCAAGGGGAGGGAAACACCATATATTTT.

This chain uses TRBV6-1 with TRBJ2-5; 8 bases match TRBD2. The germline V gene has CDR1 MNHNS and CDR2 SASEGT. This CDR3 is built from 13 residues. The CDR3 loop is CAVERGYQETQYF. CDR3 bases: TGTGCAGTTGAGCGGGGGTACCAAGAGACCCAGTACTTC.

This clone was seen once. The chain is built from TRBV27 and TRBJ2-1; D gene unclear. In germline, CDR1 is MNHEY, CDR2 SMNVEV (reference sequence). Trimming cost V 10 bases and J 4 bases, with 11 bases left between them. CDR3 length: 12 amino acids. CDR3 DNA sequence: TGTGCCACAAACGACCAGTACAATGAGCAGTTCTTC. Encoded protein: CATNDQYNEQFF.